This T cell receptor (beta chain) stems from a study of cytomegalovirus exposure and HLA in healthy donors. Points from the study as a whole: The study put roughly 160 TCR beta chains on its list as cytomegalovirus-associated. It was reportedly the case that the classifier diagnosed cytomegalovirus status with high specificity and sensitivity.

The CDR3 is made up of 17 amino acids. Trimming took off 3 bases at V and 3 bases at J, with 20 bases between the two ends. Germline lookup yields CDR1 LNHDA and CDR2 SQIVND (reference sequence). The donors formed part of the roughly 120-subject validation cohort, distinct from the roughly 700-subject first cohort. Comment on this clone: Its antigen remains unidentified.

Sequencing was performed with immunoSEQ multiplex PCR; in TCRdb, only in-frame clones are kept and a portion is missing. The data contain roughly 77,000 clones, 95% of them singletons. The source material was PBMCs. The receptor was derived from a woman between 18 and 30 years old in good health and CMV-seronegative. This rearrangement joins TRBV19 to TRBJ1-2; D perhaps matches TRBD1 (5 bases). CDR3 amino acids: CASSIGTDTENYYGYTF. CDR3 sequence (DNA): TGTGCCAGTAGTATCGGGACTGATACAGAAAATTACTATGGCTACACCTTC.